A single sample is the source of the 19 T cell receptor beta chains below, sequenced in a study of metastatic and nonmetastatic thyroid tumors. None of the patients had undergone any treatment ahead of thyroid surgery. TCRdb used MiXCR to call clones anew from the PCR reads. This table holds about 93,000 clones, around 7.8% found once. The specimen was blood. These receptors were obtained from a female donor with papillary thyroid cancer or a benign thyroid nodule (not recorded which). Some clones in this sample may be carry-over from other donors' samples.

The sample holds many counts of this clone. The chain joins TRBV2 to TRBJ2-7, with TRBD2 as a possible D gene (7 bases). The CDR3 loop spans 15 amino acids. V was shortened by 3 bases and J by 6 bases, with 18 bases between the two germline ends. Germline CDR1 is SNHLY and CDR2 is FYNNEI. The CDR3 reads CASSEEAGHLSEQYF. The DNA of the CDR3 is TGTGCCAGCAGTGAGGAAGCGGGACACCTCTCCGAGCAGTACTTC.

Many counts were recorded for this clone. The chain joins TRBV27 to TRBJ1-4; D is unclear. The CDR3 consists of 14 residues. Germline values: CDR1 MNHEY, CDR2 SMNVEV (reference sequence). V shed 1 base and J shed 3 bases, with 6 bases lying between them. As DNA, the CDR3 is TGTGCCAGCAGTTTATTCAGCCCTAATGAAAAACTGTTTTTT. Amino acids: CASSLFSPNEKLFF.

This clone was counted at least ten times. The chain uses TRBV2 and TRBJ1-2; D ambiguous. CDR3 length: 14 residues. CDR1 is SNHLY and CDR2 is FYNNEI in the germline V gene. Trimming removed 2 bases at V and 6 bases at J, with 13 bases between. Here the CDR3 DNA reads TGTGCCAGCAGTGAAAGCATTTGGGTGGATGGCTACACCTTC. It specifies CASSESIWVDGYTF.

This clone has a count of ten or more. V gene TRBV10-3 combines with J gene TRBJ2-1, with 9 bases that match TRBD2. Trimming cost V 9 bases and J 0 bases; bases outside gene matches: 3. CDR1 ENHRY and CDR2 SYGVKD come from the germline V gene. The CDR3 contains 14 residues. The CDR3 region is CAISSGDSYNEQFF. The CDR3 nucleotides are TGTGCCATTTCTAGCGGGGACTCCTACAATGAGCAGTTCTTC.

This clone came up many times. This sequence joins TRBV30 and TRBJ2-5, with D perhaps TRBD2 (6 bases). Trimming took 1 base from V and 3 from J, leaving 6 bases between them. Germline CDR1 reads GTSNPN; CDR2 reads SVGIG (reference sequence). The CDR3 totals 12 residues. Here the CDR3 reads CAWSGGEETQYF. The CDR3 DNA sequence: TGTGCCTGGAGTGGGGGGGAAGAGACCCAGTACTTC.

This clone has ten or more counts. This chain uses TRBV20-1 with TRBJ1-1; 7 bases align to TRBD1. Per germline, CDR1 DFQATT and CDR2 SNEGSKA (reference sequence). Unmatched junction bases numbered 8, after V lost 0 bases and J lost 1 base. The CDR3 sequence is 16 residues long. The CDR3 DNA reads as TGCAGTGCTAGAGATCTAGTAACAGGGGCGAACACTGAAGCTTTCTTT. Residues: CSARDLVTGANTEAFF.

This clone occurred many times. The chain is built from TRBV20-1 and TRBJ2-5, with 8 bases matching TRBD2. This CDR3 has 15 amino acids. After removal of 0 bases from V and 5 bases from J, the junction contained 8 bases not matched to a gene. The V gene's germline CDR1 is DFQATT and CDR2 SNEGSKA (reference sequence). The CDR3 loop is CSARDPGVAGETQYF. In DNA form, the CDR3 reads TGCAGTGCTAGAGATCCCGGAGTAGCGGGGGAGACCCAGTACTTC.

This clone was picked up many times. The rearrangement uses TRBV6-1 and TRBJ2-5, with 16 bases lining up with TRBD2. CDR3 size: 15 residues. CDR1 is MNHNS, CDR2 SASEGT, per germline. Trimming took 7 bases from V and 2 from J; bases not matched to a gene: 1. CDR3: CASTGLAGGQETQYF. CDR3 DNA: TGTGCCAGCACGGGACTAGCGGGGGGGCAAGAGACCCAGTACTTC.

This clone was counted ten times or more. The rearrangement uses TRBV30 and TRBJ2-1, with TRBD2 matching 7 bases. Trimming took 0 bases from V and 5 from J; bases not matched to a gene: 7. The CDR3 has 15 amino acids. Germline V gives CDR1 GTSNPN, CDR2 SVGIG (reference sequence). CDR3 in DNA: TGTGCCTGGAGTGTTTCCGGACTAGATCACAATGAGCAGTTCTTC. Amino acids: CAWSVSGLDHNEQFF.

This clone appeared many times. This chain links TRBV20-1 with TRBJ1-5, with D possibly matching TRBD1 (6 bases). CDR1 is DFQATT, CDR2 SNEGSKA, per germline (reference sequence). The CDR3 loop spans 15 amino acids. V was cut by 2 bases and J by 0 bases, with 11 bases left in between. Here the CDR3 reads CSARRPGDSNQPQHF. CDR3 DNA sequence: TGCAGTGCTAGACGGCCAGGGGATAGCAATCAGCCCCAGCATTTT.

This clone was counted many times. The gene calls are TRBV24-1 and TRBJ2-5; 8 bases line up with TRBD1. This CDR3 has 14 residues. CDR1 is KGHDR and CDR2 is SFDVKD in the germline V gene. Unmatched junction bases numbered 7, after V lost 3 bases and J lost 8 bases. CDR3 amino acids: CATSDARGLETQYF. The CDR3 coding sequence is TGTGCCACCAGTGATGCCAGGGGGCTTGAAACCCAGTACTTC.

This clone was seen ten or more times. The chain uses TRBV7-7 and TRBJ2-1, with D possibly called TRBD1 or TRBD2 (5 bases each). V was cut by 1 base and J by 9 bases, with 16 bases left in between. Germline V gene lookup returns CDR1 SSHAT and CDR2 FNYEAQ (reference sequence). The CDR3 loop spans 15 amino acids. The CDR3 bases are TGTGCCAGCAGCTTAGAACATCGGGGCTCGAGTGAGCAGTTCTTC. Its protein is CASSLEHRGSSEQFF.

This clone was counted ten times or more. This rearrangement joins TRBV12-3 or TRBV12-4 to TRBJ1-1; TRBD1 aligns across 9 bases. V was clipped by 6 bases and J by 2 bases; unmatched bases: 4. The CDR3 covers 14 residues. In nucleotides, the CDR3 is TGTGCCAGCAGGACGGACAGGGGCAACACTGAAGCTTTCTTT. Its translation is CASRTDRGNTEAFF.

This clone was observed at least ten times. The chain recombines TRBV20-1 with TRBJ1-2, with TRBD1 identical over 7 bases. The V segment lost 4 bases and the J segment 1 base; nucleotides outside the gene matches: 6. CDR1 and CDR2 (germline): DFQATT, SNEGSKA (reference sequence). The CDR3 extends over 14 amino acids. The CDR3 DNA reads TGCAGTGCTATCCCGGGACAGTTTAACTATGGCTACACCTTC. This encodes CSAIPGQFNYGYTF.

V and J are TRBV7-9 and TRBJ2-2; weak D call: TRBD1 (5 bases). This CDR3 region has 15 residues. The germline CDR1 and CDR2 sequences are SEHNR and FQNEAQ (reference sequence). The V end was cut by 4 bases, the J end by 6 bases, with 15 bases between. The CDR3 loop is CASSSHRIVAGELFF. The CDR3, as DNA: TGTGCCAGCAGCTCCCACAGGATAGTTGCCGGGGAGCTGTTTTTT.

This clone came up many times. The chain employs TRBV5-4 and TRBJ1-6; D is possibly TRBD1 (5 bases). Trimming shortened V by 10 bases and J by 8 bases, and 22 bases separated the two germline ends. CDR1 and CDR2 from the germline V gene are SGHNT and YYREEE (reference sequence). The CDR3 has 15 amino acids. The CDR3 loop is CAGGGVNELDSPLHF. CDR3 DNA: TGTGCCGGCGGGGGGGTAAATGAGTTAGATTCACCCCTCCACTTT.

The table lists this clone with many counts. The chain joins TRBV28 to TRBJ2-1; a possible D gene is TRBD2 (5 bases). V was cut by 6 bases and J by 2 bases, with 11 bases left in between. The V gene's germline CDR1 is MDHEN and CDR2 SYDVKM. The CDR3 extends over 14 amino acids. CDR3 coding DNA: TGTGCCAGCAGCACCACCGGGGCCTACAATGAGCAGTTCTTC. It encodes CASSTTGAYNEQFF. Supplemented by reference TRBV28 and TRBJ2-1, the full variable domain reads DVKVTQSSRYLVKRTGEKVFLECVQDMDHENMFWYRQDPGLGLRLIYFSYDVKMKEKGDIPEGYSVSREKKERFSLILESASTNQTSMYLCASSTTGAYNEQFFGPGTRLTVL.

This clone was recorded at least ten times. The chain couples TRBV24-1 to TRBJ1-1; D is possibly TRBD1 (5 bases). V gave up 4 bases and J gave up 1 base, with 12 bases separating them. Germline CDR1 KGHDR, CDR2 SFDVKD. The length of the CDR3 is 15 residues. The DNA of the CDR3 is TGTGCCACCAGTGACCGGACACCGGGGAACACTGAAGCTTTCTTT. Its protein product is CATSDRTPGNTEAFF.

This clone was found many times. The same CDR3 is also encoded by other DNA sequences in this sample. CDR3 nucleotides: TGTGCCAGCAGTTTAGGCGGGGCAGGAAATTCACCCCTCCACTTT. This sequence encodes CASSLGGAGNSPLHF. The chain carries TRBV12-3 or TRBV12-4 and TRBJ1-6; D possibly corresponds to TRBD1 (5 bases). Trimming took 1 base from V and 7 from J, leaving 11 bases between them. This CDR3 region has 15 residues.